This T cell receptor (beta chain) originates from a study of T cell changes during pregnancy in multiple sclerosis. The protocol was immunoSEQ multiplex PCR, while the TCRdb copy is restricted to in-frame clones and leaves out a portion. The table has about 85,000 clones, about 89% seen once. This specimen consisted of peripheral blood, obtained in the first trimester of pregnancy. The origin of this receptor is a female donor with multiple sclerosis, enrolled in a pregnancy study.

CDR3 amino acids: CASSFGFGQRRNEKLFF. The CDR3 nucleotides are TGTGCCAGCAGTTTCGGGTTTGGCCAGAGACGTAATGAAAAACTGTTTTTT. The chain has TRBV28 and TRBJ1-4; no definite D call. The V gene's germline CDR1 is MDHEN and CDR2 SYDVKM. V shed 3 bases and J shed 4 bases, with 18 bases lying between them. The CDR3 loop spans 17 amino acids.